This T cell receptor (beta chain) was recovered during a study of shared clonotypes between healthy human individuals. Across the whole study: Per donor, CD8 memory used one plate, CD8 naive used two, CD4 memory used three and CD4 naive used three.

TCRdb's copy holds only in-frame clones and misses some; the assay was immunoSEQ multiplex PCR. The sample consists of roughly 640,000 clones, around two thirds of them appearing once. This clone was detected a few times. What was sequenced was memory CD4+ T cells sorted from blood. As to subset: CD45RA-negative fraction. This TCR derives from a woman aged 25 to 39 in good health.

The CDR3 nucleotides are TGTGCCAGCAGCCGCCAGGGGGGCACAGACACTGAAGCTTTCTTT. As protein: CASSRQGGTDTEAFF. J is TRBJ1-1 and V is TRBV4-2; 7 nucleotides align to TRBD1. The CDR3 consists of 15 residues. V dropped 4 bases and J dropped 3; count of bases not matched to a gene: 8. CDR1 LGHNA and CDR2 YNFKEQ come from the germline V gene.